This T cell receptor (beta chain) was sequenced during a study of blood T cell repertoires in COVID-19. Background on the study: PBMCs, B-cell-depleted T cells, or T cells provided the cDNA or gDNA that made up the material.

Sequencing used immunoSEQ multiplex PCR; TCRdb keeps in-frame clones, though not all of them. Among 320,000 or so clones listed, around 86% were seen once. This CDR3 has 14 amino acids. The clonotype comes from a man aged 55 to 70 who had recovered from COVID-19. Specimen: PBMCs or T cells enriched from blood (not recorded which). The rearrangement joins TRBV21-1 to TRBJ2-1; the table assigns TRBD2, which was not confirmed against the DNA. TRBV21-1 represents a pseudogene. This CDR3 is CASSKGLAGGGQFF. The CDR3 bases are TGTGCCAGCAGCAAGGGACTAGCGGGAGGAGGGCAGTTCTTC.